This T cell receptor (beta chain) was sequenced in a study of beta chain features in type 1 diabetes. Study-wide background: Researchers looked at approximately 100,000,000 sorted cells across all samples. General study findings and limits: Cells expressing TCR highly could be over-represented by cDNA sequencing. The study found fewer insertions and more deletions at VDJ junctions in type 1 diabetes patients.

Expressed TCRB transcripts got sequenced, as all isolated RNA was reverse transcribed. Here immunoSEQ multiplex PCR was the method, and the copy in TCRdb shows in-frame clones only, minus some. This sample yields roughly 500,000 clones, of which roughly an eighth are seen a single time; 0.045% to 0.06% belongs to the top ten. To note about this clone: Its antigen is still unknown.

The sample taken for sequencing was naive CD4+ T cells from blood. The receptor comes from a woman younger than 30 in good health.

In nucleotides, the CDR3 is TGTGCCAGCAGCGGACAGGGGGCAACCGGGGAGCTGTTTTTT. Amino acid sequence: CASSGQGATGELFF. This sequence joins TRBV5-4 and TRBJ2-2; 11 nucleotides align to TRBD1. CDR1 SGHNT and CDR2 YYREEE come from the germline V gene (reference sequence). The CDR3 length is 14 residues. With V trimmed by 4 bases and J by 5 bases, 1 base remained unmatched.